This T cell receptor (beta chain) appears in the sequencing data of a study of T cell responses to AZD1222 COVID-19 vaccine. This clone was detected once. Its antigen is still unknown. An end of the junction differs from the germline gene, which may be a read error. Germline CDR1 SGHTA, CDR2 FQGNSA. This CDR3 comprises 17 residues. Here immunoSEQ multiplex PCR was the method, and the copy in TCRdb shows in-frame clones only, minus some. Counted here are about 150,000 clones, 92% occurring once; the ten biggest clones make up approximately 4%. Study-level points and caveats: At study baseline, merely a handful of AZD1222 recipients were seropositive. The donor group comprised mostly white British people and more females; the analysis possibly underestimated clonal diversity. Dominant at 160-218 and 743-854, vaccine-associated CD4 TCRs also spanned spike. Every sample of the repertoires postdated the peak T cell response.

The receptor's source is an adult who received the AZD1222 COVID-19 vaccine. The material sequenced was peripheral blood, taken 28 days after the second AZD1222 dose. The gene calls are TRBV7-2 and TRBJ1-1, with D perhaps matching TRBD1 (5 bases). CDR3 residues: CASSLAGGAKGNAEAFF. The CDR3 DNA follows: TGTGCCAGCAGCTTAGCGGGGGGTGCGAAGGGGAACGCTGAAGCTTTCTTT.